Sequencing of this TCR beta chain was carried out in a study of OX40 agonist ivuxolimab in advanced cancers. About the study: Past anti-PD-1, anti-PD-L1 or anti-CTLA-4 therapy was accepted, and roughly 38% had received some.

The assay was immunoSEQ multiplex PCR, and TCRdb's table has in-frame clones only and misses some. The profile shows about 100,000 clones, around 93% of them singletons. Germline CDR1 is MGHRA and CDR2 is YSYEKL. Trimming cost V 5 bases and J 4 bases, with 14 bases left between them. CDR3 size: 14 residues. The chain joins TRBV4-1 to TRBJ1-1; no clear D. The TCR comes from an adult with an advanced solid tumor such as melanoma, head and neck, liver or kidney cancer. The sample in question was CD4+ or CD8+ T cells sorted from blood, obtained in a trial of the OX40 agonist ivuxolimab. The CDR3 nucleotides are TGCGCCAGCAGCTTAGAGGTACGGGGCACTGAAGCTTTCTTT. This gives the protein CASSLEVRGTEAFF.